Shown below are 29 T cell receptor beta chains from a single sample sequenced in a study of blood T cell repertoires in COVID-19. The assay was immunoSEQ multiplex PCR, and TCRdb's table has in-frame clones only and misses some. The profile shows a few hundred thousand clones, 85% to 90% of them singletons. The source material was PBMCs or T cells enriched from blood (not recorded which). These receptor sequences come from a woman aged 40 to 49 who had recovered from COVID-19.

The chain carries TRBV30 and TRBJ2-7, with 11 bases fitting TRBD2. V was pared by 3 bases and J by 2 bases, with 9 bases of the junction left unmatched. Germline assignment: CDR1 GTSNPN and CDR2 SVGIG (reference sequence). The CDR3 runs to 16 residues. CDR3 in amino acids: CAWSTPFSGRAYEQYF. Written as DNA, the CDR3 is TGTGCCTGGAGCACCCCTTTTAGCGGGAGGGCCTACGAGCAGTACTTC.

J is TRBJ2-5 and V is TRBV7-2, with TRBD2 matching 11 bases. V lost 6 bases, J lost 7 bases, and 13 bases stayed unmatched. This CDR3 is built from 16 residues. CDR1 and CDR2 from the germline V gene are SGHTA and FQGNSA. CDR3 DNA: TGTGCCAGCAGATATCCGGGACTAGCGGCGGTAGGGACCCAGTACTTC. Translation gives CASRYPGLAAVGTQYF.

The chain carries TRBV20-1 and TRBJ1-2, with a weak D call TRBD1 (6 bases). CDR3 length: 14 residues. Germline V gives CDR1 DFQATT, CDR2 SNEGSKA (reference sequence). The V and J ends lost 3 bases and 4 bases respectively, with 15 bases between them. CDR3 DNA sequence: TGCAGTGCTAGTCGCCGGGACATAGTCTATGGCTACACCTTC. Amino acids: CSASRRDIVYGYTF.

The chain uses TRBV11-2 and TRBJ1-4, with TRBD1 as a possible D gene (6 bases). The CDR3 contains 14 residues. In germline, CDR1 is SGHAT, CDR2 FQNNGV. The V and J ends lost 6 bases and 8 bases respectively, with 16 bases between them. CDR3 in DNA: TGTGCCAGCAGAAAAGCCAGGGGAGGGGAAAAACTGTTTTTT. Its translation is CASRKARGGEKLFF.

This clone was seen a single time. The chain combines TRBV3-1 (or the pseudogene TRBV3-2) with TRBJ2-5; TRBD2 matches at 10 bases. The CDR3 has 19 residues. Germline V gives CDR1 LGHDT, CDR2 YNNKEL (reference sequence). Losses at the gene ends were 0 bases for V and 4 bases for J; bases not matched to a gene: 14. CDR3 nucleotides: TGTGCCAGCAGCCAAGATCGATCCGGCGATCTAGCGGGAGCAGAGACCCAGTACTTC. This gives the protein CASSQDRSGDLAGAETQYF.

This clone was observed once. The rearrangement links TRBV3-1 (or the pseudogene TRBV3-2) to TRBJ1-5; a possible D gene is TRBD1 (6 bases). There are 15 residues in the CDR3. The germline V gene encodes CDR1 LGHDT and CDR2 YNNKEL (reference sequence). V lost 4 bases to trimming and J lost 4 bases, with 14 bases between them. CDR3 in DNA: TGTGCCAGCAGCCCCACGGGGGGGGCGAATCAGCCCCAGCATTTT. Encoded protein: CASSPTGGANQPQHF.

This chain uses TRBV18 with TRBJ1-1, with 8 positions matching TRBD1. CDR1 KGHSH and CDR2 LQKENI come from the germline V gene. The V gene end was trimmed by 5 bases and the J gene end by 6 bases; junction bases not matched to a gene: 8. The CDR3 is 14 residues long. CDR3 sequence: CASSRQGADAEAFF. The CDR3, as DNA: TGTGCCAGCTCAAGGCAGGGGGCAGACGCTGAAGCTTTCTTT.

The J gene is TRBJ2-7, the V gene TRBV27; possible D gene TRBD2, 6 bases. This CDR3 contains 14 residues. Germline V gene lookup returns CDR1 MNHEY and CDR2 SMNVEV (reference sequence). With 2 bases removed from V and 2 bases from J, the gap between germline ends came to 10 bases. The CDR3 nucleotides are TGTGCCAGCAGTTTAACGGGGGAGGCCTACGAGCAGTACTTC. Translation: CASSLTGEAYEQYF.

The CDR3 DNA reads TGTGCCAGCTCGCGACTTCGACAGGGCGTCGATGAGCAGTTCTTC. It translates to CASSRLRQGVDEQFF. This chain uses TRBV18 with TRBJ2-1; the match to TRBD1 covers 7 bases. The CDR3 totals 15 residues. From germline, CDR1 is KGHSH and CDR2 LQKENI. V lost 6 bases and J lost 8; bases outside the gene matches: 13.

V and J are TRBV5-4 and TRBJ2-4; 10 nucleotides line up with TRBD2. The CDR3 consists of 15 residues. The V gene end was trimmed by 4 bases and the J gene end by 6 bases; junction bases not matched to a gene: 7. Germline-derived CDR1 and CDR2 are SGHNT and YYREEE (reference sequence). CDR3: CASSPSGRAGNIQYF. CDR3 nucleotide sequence: TGTGCCAGCAGCCCAAGCGGGAGGGCCGGAAACATTCAGTACTTC.

The chain is built from TRBV6-5 and TRBJ1-5, with D maybe TRBD1 (6 bases). Germline loops: CDR1 MNHEY, CDR2 SVGAGI. The V gene lost 6 bases and the J gene lost 11 bases, with 17 bases spanning the gap. The CDR3 length is 13 residues. The CDR3 nucleotides are TGTGCCAGCAGAAACGGGGGGGCAGGGGCCCAGCATTTT. Protein: CASRNGGAGAQHF.

This chain joins TRBV18 and TRBJ2-7, with TRBD2 identical over 10 bases. Germline CDR1 reads KGHSH; CDR2 reads LQKENI. Unmatched junction bases numbered 6, after V lost 3 bases and J lost 4 bases. This CDR3 contains 15 residues. Here the CDR3 DNA reads TGTGCCAGCTCACCCCGGGGTAGCGGGAGGTACGAGCAGTACTTC. The encoded protein is CASSPRGSGRYEQYF.

The gene calls are TRBV7-2 and TRBJ2-5, with 7 bases matching TRBD1. The length of the CDR3 is 14 residues. V trimming: 5 bases; J trimming: 4 bases; junction bases outside the gene matches: 7. Looked up from germline, CDR1 is SGHTA and CDR2 is FQGNSA. The CDR3 DNA sequence: TGTGCCAGCAGCCCGGTGAGGGGGCCAGAGACCCAGTACTTC. Amino acid sequence: CASSPVRGPETQYF.

The rearrangement joins TRBV2 to TRBJ1-3; no definite D call. The V end was cut by 5 bases, the J end by 4 bases, with 9 bases between. CDR1 and CDR2 (germline): SNHLY, FYNNEI. This CDR3 is 13 amino acids long. The CDR3 loop reads CASSYYVGNTIYF. Here the CDR3 DNA reads TGTGCCAGCAGTTACTACGTAGGAAACACCATATATTTT.

The V call is TRBV5-1, the J call TRBJ2-7; unclear D gene. Germline CDR1 SGHRS, CDR2 YFSETQ. The length of the CDR3 is 12 residues. V lost 1 base to trimming and J lost 7 bases, with 9 bases between them. In nucleotides, the CDR3 is TGCGCCAGCAGCTTGTCAACTAATGAGCAGTACTTC. It yields the protein CASSLSTNEQYF.

The gene calls are TRBV4-2 and TRBJ2-7; a possible D gene is TRBD1 (6 bases). V lost 0 bases to trimming and J lost 8 bases, with 14 bases between them. Germline V gives CDR1 LGHNA, CDR2 YNFKEQ. CDR3 length: 14 residues. DNA for the CDR3: TGTGCCAGCAGCCAAGATGAAGGGGGATACAAGCAGTACTTC. It translates to CASSQDEGGYKQYF.

The rearrangement uses TRBV5-1 and TRBJ2-5, with 8 bases identical to TRBD1. The CDR3 sequence is 15 residues long. In germline, CDR1 is SGHRS, CDR2 YFSETQ. V gave up 4 bases and J gave up 4 bases; unmatched junction bases: 9. The CDR3 spells CASSTGQGAGETQYF. The DNA for the CDR3 is TGCGCCAGCAGCACGGGGCAGGGGGCGGGAGAGACCCAGTACTTC.

The chain combines TRBV5-4 with TRBJ2-1; no clear D. Germline V gives CDR1 SGHNT, CDR2 YYREEE (reference sequence). V was shortened by 1 base and J by 0 bases, with 8 bases between the two germline ends. The CDR3 runs to 15 residues. The CDR3 here is CASSLKRGSYNEQFF. As DNA, the CDR3 is TGTGCCAGCAGCTTGAAGAGAGGCTCCTACAATGAGCAGTTCTTC.

V gene TRBV9 combines with J gene TRBJ2-2, with a possible D match to TRBD1 (6 bases). This CDR3 contains 16 residues. Trimming took 0 bases from V and 5 from J, leaving 14 bases between them. Germline CDR1 SGDLS, CDR2 YYNGEE. CDR3 sequence (DNA): TGTGCCAGCAGCGTAGCAACAGGGATATCGACCGGGGAGCTGTTTTTT. Protein product: CASSVATGISTGELFF.

J is TRBJ2-7 and V is TRBV7-2, with D tentatively TRBD1 (6 bases). The germline gives CDR1 SGHTA, CDR2 FQGNSA. This CDR3 is built from 14 residues. Trimming cost V 1 base and J 3 bases, with 10 bases left between them. CDR3 sequence reads: CASSLVVDSYEQYF. In DNA, the CDR3 is TGTGCCAGCAGCTTAGTCGTGGACAGCTACGAGCAGTACTTC.

The chain joins TRBV29-1 to TRBJ1-3, with D uncertain. The length of the CDR3 is 14 residues. Trimming removed 6 bases at V and 0 bases at J, with 12 bases between. Germline values: CDR1 SQVTM, CDR2 ANQGSEA. This CDR3 is CSVGFSSSGNTIYF. For the CDR3, the DNA is TGCAGCGTCGGATTCTCTAGCTCTGGAAACACCATATATTTT.

This chain links TRBV2 with TRBJ2-7; TRBD1 might be the D (6 bases). V gave up 3 bases and J gave up 12 bases, with 15 bases separating them. CDR3 length: 12 residues. CDR1 and CDR2 (germline): SNHLY, FYNNEI. The CDR3 reads CASSDRGNVLYF. The CDR3 DNA reads as TGTGCCAGCAGTGACAGGGGCAACGTTTTGTACTTC.

J is TRBJ2-2 and V is TRBV5-1, with 12 bases aligning to TRBD1. The CDR3 extends over 16 amino acids. V trimming: 6 bases; J trimming: 5 bases; junction bases outside the gene matches: 8. Germline assignment: CDR1 SGHRS and CDR2 YFSETQ. The DNA of the CDR3 is TGCGCCAGCATTGATGGGACAGGGGGCCTTACCGGGGAGCTGTTTTTT. It is translated as CASIDGTGGLTGELFF. Looking up the rest from reference TRBV5-1 and TRBJ2-2 gives the full variable domain: KAGVTQTPRYLIKTRGQQVTLSCSPISGHRSVSWYQQTPGQGLQFLFEYFSETQRNKGNFPGRFSGRQFSNSRSEMNVSTLELGDSALYLCASIDGTGGLTGELFFGEGSRLTVL.

The genes are TRBV7-2 and TRBJ2-7, with D maybe TRBD2 (7 bases). The CDR3 runs to 16 residues. The V and J ends lost 5 bases and 6 bases respectively, with 23 bases between them. The germline CDR1 and CDR2 sequences are SGHTA and FQGNSA. CDR3 residues: CASSIRGSGPRGEQYF. In DNA, the CDR3 is TGTGCCAGCAGCATTAGAGGTAGCGGGCCCAGGGGCGAGCAGTACTTC.

The genes are TRBV7-8 and TRBJ2-1, with 7 bases aligning to TRBD2. Germline values: CDR1 SGHVS, CDR2 FQNEAQ. The CDR3 contains 16 residues. Germline trimming cut 1 base from V and 6 bases from J; bases unmatched to any gene: 9. The CDR3 DNA reads as TGTGCCAGCAGCTTAGAAGGTGTGGGACTACCCAATGAGCAGTTCTTC. Translating gives CASSLEGVGLPNEQFF.

The chain carries TRBV7-2 and TRBJ2-4; 13 nucleotides align to TRBD2. CDR1 is SGHTA, CDR2 FQGNSA, per germline. This CDR3 has 18 residues. The V segment lost 1 base and the J segment 9 bases; nucleotides outside the gene matches: 12. The CDR3 DNA follows: TGTGCCAGCAGCTTAGGGACTAGCGGGAGACGCCTTCCCCGCATTCAGTACTTC. It translates to CASSLGTSGRRLPRIQYF.

The rearrangement links TRBV11-3 to TRBJ1-1; D remains ambiguous. The CDR3 is 15 residues long. Germline loops: CDR1 SGHNT, CDR2 YENEEA. V was trimmed by 3 bases and J by 0 bases, leaving 11 bases between them. The CDR3 DNA follows: TGTGCCAGCAGCTTCCCCTATTCACTGAACACTGAAGCTTTCTTT. It translates to CASSFPYSLNTEAFF.

The gene calls are TRBV13 and TRBJ2-3, with 7 bases lining up with TRBD2. This CDR3 is 14 amino acids long. Losses at the gene ends were 5 bases for V and 2 bases for J; bases not matched to a gene: 4. The germline CDR1 and CDR2 sequences are PRHDT and FYEKMQ (reference sequence). The chain's CDR3 is CASSPGLVTDTQYF. The DNA of the CDR3 is TGTGCCAGCAGCCCCGGACTAGTCACAGATACGCAGTATTTT.

J is TRBJ1-1 and V is TRBV19; D is ambiguous. Germline assignment: CDR1 LNHDA and CDR2 SQIVND (reference sequence). The length of the CDR3 is 11 residues. The ends were cut back, 5 bases at V and 8 bases at J, with 9 bases in the middle. CDR3 protein: CASSLLTEAFF. In DNA form, the CDR3 reads TGTGCCAGTAGTTTACTAACAGAAGCTTTCTTT. The variable domain in full, with the rest retrieved from reference TRBV19 and TRBJ1-1, is DGGITQSPKYLFRKEGQNVTLSCEQNLNHDAMYWYRQDPGQGLRLIYYSQIVNDFQKGDIAEGYSVSREKKESFPLTVTSAQKNPTAFYLCASSLLTEAFFGQGTRLTVV.